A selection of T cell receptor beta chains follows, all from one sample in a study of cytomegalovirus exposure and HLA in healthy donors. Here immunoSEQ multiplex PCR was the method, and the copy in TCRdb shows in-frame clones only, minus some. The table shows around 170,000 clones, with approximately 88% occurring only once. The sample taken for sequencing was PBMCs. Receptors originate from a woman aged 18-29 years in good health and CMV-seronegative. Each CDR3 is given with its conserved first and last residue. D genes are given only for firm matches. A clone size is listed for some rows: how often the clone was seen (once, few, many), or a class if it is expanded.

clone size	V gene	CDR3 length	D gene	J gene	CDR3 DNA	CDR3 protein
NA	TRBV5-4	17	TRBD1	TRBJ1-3	TGTGCCAGCAGCTTGGTAGGACAGGGAAACTCTGGAAACACCATATATTTT	CASSLVGQGNSGNTIYF
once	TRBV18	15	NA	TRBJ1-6	TGTGCCAGCTCACGGGGGGGGCCTAGAAATTCACCCCTCCACTTT	CASSRGGPRNSPLHF
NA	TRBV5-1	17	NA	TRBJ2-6	TGCGCCAGCAGCTTGGATCTCCCCCTCTCTGGGGCCAACGTCCTGACTTTC	CASSLDLPLSGANVLTF
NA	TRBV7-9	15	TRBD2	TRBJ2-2	TGTGCCAGCAGCTTAACTAGCGTGAACACCGGGGAGCTGTTTTTT	CASSLTSVNTGELFF
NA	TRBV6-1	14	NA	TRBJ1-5	TGTGCCAGCAGTGAAGGCCCGCCCGGTCAGCCCCAGCATTTT	CASSEGPPGQPQHF
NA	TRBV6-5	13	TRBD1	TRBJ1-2	TGTGCCAGCAAGATACAGGGGTCCTATGGCTACACCTTC	CASKIQGSYGYTF
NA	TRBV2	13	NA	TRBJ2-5	TGTGCCAGCATGTTCACGGGCGGGGAGACCCAGTACTTC	CASMFTGGETQYF
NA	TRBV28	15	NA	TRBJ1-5	TGTGCCAGCAGTTTTGGAGGAGTAGGCAATCAGCCCCAGCATTTT	CASSFGGVGNQPQHF
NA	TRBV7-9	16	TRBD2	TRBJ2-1	TGTGCCAGCAGCACCCCGGGACTAGGTCCCTCTAATGCTAAGTTCTTC	CASSTPGLGPSNAKFF
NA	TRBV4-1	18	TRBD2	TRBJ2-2	TGCGCCAGCAGCCAGCCCCAACTAGCGGGGGGGCGGAACGGGGAGCTGTTTTTT	CASSQPQLAGGRNGELFF
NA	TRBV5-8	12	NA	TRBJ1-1	TGTGCCAGCAGCCTATACGACACTGAAGCTTTCTTT	CASSLYDTEAFF